This T cell receptor (beta chain) was retrieved from a study of blood T cells in healthy people across ages. The study's findings and limits: Investigators viewed diversity estimates from one million T cells as underestimates, the study reported. When set beside aged donors, long-lived donors presented more naive CD4+ cells and higher diversity. With age, beta diversity per million T cells declined roughly linearly, significantly by 30 to 40.

On this clonotype itself: Its antigen is currently unknown.

The V gene's germline CDR1 is SNHLY and CDR2 FYNNEI. CDR3 size: 16 residues. Next came a second PCR, run for about 6 to 12 cycles, which used a sample-barcoded 5' primer along with a J-beta primer mix. TCRdb re-analysed the 5' RACE reads in MiXCR, keeping a single row per CDR3 protein. The sample has about 940,000 distinct CDR3 sequences, roughly 50% seen once. The V call is TRBV2, the J call TRBJ2-5; a weak D match, TRBD2 (5 bases). Near its end, the DNA agrees better with TRBJ2-4, so the J call may be wrong. This TCR derives from a man aged 25-40 years in good health. What was sequenced was blood. The DNA of the CDR3 is TGTGCCAGCAGCACCCGCGGGTACGGGACCAAAAACATTCAGTACTTC. Translated: CASSTRGYGTKNIQYF.